Sequencing of this T cell receptor beta chain was carried out in a study of identical twins. Overall study results and limits: Out-of-frame alpha sequences that twins shared showed excess low generation probability. Cross-sectional statistics underpinned the conclusions; the same donors were not followed. Cord blood beta clonotypes present at high abundance carried fewer insertions; no such pattern appeared in memory repertoires.

Via MiXCR, TCRdb re-called the 5' RACE reads, giving one row per CDR3 protein. Of 460,000 or so distinct CDR3 sequences in the sample, approximately 14% were seen once. The CDR3 spans 17 residues. The junction had 12 bases not matched to a gene; V was cut back by 8 bases and J by 1 base. Healthy Caucasians supplied all donations. This clonotype was seen only a few times. Its antigen is not known. These same records also appear under a second study, on yellow fever vaccine responses in identical twins.

The chain recombines TRBV12-3 or TRBV12-4 with TRBJ2-3, with 10 positions matching TRBD2. Sequencing was carried out using CD4+ T cells sorted from blood. This clonotype was obtained from a woman aged 18-29 years in good health. The CDR3: CASRLEAGGRGTDTQYF. CDR3 bases: TGTGCCAGCCGGTTGGAAGCGGGGGGGAGAGGCACAGATACGCAGTATTTT.